The next 14 T cell receptor beta chains were all read from a single sample in a study of tumor-infiltrating lymphocytes in oesophageal squamous cell carcinoma listed by TCRdb under 2016. The protocol used for the library was PCR. The listed sequencing device is Illumina HiSeq 2000. TCRdb reworked the public reads: Q25 trimming with fastp, MiXCR clone assembly, productive beta chains retained. Every distinct CDR3 protein forms one entry, paired with its most common genes and DNA. The sample table lists approximately 20,000 distinct CDR3 sequences, 41% of them with a count of one. Roughly two fifths of the sample belongs to the ten largest clones. The specimen sequenced was esophageal tumor tissue. The receptors derive from a male donor with esophageal squamous cell carcinoma.

The gene calls are TRBV5-1 and TRBJ2-5; D ambiguous. Deletions cut 0 bases from V and 1 base from J, with 13 bases between. CDR3 size: 16 residues. CDR1 and CDR2 from the germline V gene are SGHRS and YFSETQ. This chain's CDR3 is CASSLDVFPSQETQYF. The DNA for the CDR3 is TGCGCCAGCAGCTTGGATGTGTTCCCCAGCCAAGAGACCCAGTACTTC. Full variable domain (missing parts from reference TRBV5-1 and TRBJ2-5): KAGVTQTPRYLIKTRGQQVTLSCSPISGHRSVSWYQQTPGQGLQFLFEYFSETQRNKGNFPGRFSGRQFSNSRSEMNVSTLELGDSALYLCASSLDVFPSQETQYFGPGTRLLVL.

The rearrangement uses TRBV7-3 and TRBJ2-1; 7 bases are a match to TRBD1. V shed 2 bases, J shed 13 bases, and the junction held 17 bases outside the gene matches. Per the germline V gene, CDR1 is SGHTA and CDR2 is FQGTGA. This CDR3 region has 16 residues. CDR3: CASSLDRGRGSETQFF. The CDR3 DNA reads TGTGCCAGCAGCTTAGACCGGGGCAGGGGGTCAGAGACCCAGTTCTTC.

For this clonotype: A junction end diverges from the germline sequence, so it may reflect a read error. The chain uses TRBV5-3 and TRBJ1-5; 7 bases match TRBD1. TRBV5-3 is filed as an ORF, its function uncertain. This CDR3 is built from 15 residues. The CDR3 DNA follows: TGTGCCAGCAGCTCCAGGGGGAAGGGGGATCAGCCCCAGCATTTT. Protein sequence: CASSSRGKGDQPQHF.

This clonotype was seen ten or more times. This sequence joins TRBV7-2 and TRBJ2-5; D not certain. The closer fit of TRBJ2-1 to the DNA end suggests the J call may be wrong. The CDR3 covers 16 residues. Germline CDR1 is SGHTA and CDR2 is FQGNSA. CDR3 protein: CASSPPVTRLYNEQFF. The CDR3 nucleotides read TGTGCCAGCAGCCCCCCCGTCACTCGCCTGTACAATGAGCAGTTCTTC.

At least ten counts were recorded for this clonotype. The chain combines TRBV19 with TRBJ1-1; unclear D gene. This CDR3 is built from 14 residues. V was trimmed by 7 bases and J by 4 bases, leaving 16 bases between them. Germline-derived CDR1 and CDR2 are LNHDA and SQIVND (reference sequence). CDR3 residues: CASKEPRRFTEAFF. DNA of the CDR3: TGTGCCAGTAAAGAACCCCGACGGTTCACTGAAGCTTTCTTT.

The table lists this clonotype with many counts. As the CDR3 is not closed by the conserved phenylalanine or tryptophan, this likely results from a read error. The DNA is omitted, as the CDR3 cannot be located on it reliably, and the CDR3 follows TCRdb's listing. CDR3 amino acids: CASSLTGTS. The chain employs TRBV7-3 and TRBJ2-6. The CDR3 is 9 amino acids in total, end residues counted. CDR1 and CDR2 (germline): SGHTA, FQGTGA.

The chain uses TRBV13 and TRBJ2-7; 9 bases are a match to TRBD2. The CDR3 spans 16 residues. The V segment lost 0 bases and the J segment 3 bases; nucleotides outside the gene matches: 6. Germline-derived CDR1 and CDR2 are PRHDT and FYEKMQ (reference sequence). CDR3 sequence: CASSLGSLAGNYEQYF. The CDR3 DNA reads as TGTGCCAGCAGCTTAGGCTCCCTAGCGGGGAACTACGAGCAGTACTTC.

The rearrangement uses TRBV12-5 and TRBJ1-1; D is perhaps TRBD1 (6 bases). The DNA matches TRBJ2-2 better at its end, which makes the J call doubtful. This CDR3 is built from 16 residues. The germline CDR1 and CDR2 sequences are LGHNT and FRNRAP. DNA of the CDR3: TGTGCTAGTGGCAGATCGGACAGTTTAGACACCGGGGAGCTGTTTTTT. This gives the protein CASGRSDSLDTGELFF.

The rearrangement joins TRBV7-2 to TRBJ2-5; 7 positions match TRBD2. The J call is uncertain, as TRBJ2-1 better fits the DNA end. Germline lookup yields CDR1 SGHTA and CDR2 FQGNSA. This CDR3 has 14 amino acids. CDR3 nucleotide sequence: TGTGCCAGCAGCACAGTCGGACTAGTAAATGAGCAGTTCTTC. Residues: CASSTVGLVNEQFF.

This clonotype was recorded once. The CDR3: CASSLVSRGGHEQFF. For the CDR3, the DNA is TGTGCCAGCAGCTTAGTCTCCAGGGGGGGACACGAGCAGTTCTTC. V gene TRBV7-2 combines with J gene TRBJ2-7, with D perhaps TRBD1 or TRBD2 (7 bases each). The last part of the DNA fits TRBJ2-1 better; the J call may be wrong. This CDR3 is built from 15 residues. Germline CDR1 and CDR2: SGHTA and FQGNSA.

As for this clonotype: Compared with germline, one end of the junction differs, possibly owing to a read error. This chain connects TRBV6-1 to TRBJ2-4, with 9 bases fitting TRBD1. CDR3 length: 19 amino acids. The germline V gene has CDR1 MNHNS and CDR2 SASEGT. The CDR3 bases are TGTGCCAGCAGTGAAGTCGCTCAGACAGGGGGTCCCTTGAACACTGAAGCTTTCTTC. It encodes CASSEVAQTGGPLNTEAFF.

This sequence joins TRBV12-3 or TRBV12-4 and TRBJ1-2; possible D gene TRBD1, 6 bases. V was cut by 4 bases and J by 3 bases, with 9 bases left in between. The CDR3 totals 13 residues. Here the CDR3 reads CASSYRVDYGYTF. In DNA form, the CDR3 reads TGTGCCAGCAGTTACAGGGTGGACTATGGCTACACCTTC.

This chain uses TRBV7-2 with TRBJ2-6, with 7 nucleotides matching TRBD1. The CDR3 has 17 residues. Germline CDR1 is SGHTA and CDR2 is FQGNSA. Trimming took 2 bases from V and 2 from J; bases not matched to a gene: 6. DNA of the CDR3: TGTGCCAGCAGCTTAAATCAAGGGGGCGCTGGGGCCAACGTCCTGACTTTC. This codes for CASSLNQGGAGANVLTF.

This clonotype has only a few counts. The chain uses TRBV6-4 and TRBJ2-1; D remains ambiguous. The J call could be wrong; TRBJ2-7 is a better fit for the DNA end. Germline lookup yields CDR1 MRHNA and CDR2 SNTAGT. The CDR3 is 14 residues long. The CDR3 DNA sequence: TGTGCCAGCAGTGACCTGGACGGTGACAATGAGCAGTACTTC. This gives the protein CASSDLDGDNEQYF.